This note documents a single TCR beta chain sequence. What it recognizes is unknown. Sequencing libraries for TCR beta were prepared with iRepertoire HTBI primers and Arm-PCR of CDR3 regions. TCRdb re-analysed the multiplex PCR reads in MiXCR, keeping a single row per CDR3 protein. The data show under 300,000 distinct CDR3 sequences, with approximately 20% seen just once and roughly 15% held by the top ten. Time point: newly diagnosed GD, antithyroid drugs for less than 3 months. RNA from PBMCs was the source of the TCR library. The sample belongs to a study of regulatory T cells in long-lasting Graves disease. The CDR3 is 13 residues long. Trimming pared 8 bases from V and 0 bases from J, leaving 10 bases between. CDR1 and CDR2 (germline): SQVTM, ANQGSEA. Study-level results: The study found TRBV28, TRBJ1-2 and TRBJ2-5 favored in persistent disease.

These data are also associated with another study on T cells in Graves' hyperthyroidism and ophthalmopathy. That publication notes: The primer set for the first-round RT-PCR of the TCR CDR3 was HTBI.

This specimen consisted of peripheral blood mononuclear cells (PBMCs), obtained at new diagnosis, from a patient treated with antithyroid drugs. The chain links TRBV29-1 to TRBJ2-2, with D maybe TRBD1 (6 bases). The TCR comes from a woman aged 25 to 39 with Graves disease. The CDR3 sequence is CSTGTTNTGELFF. The CDR3 DNA reads TGCAGCACCGGGACAACGAACACCGGGGAGCTGTTTTTT.